The rows below give T cell receptor beta chains drawn from one sample of a study of identical twins. Using its own MiXCR run on the 5' RACE reads, TCRdb lists one record per CDR3 protein. This sample yields approximately 1.8 million distinct CDR3 sequences, of which less than 40% are seen a single time; around 0.3% belongs to the top ten. Sequencing was carried out using cord blood. All receptors derive from a newborn girl in good health. Both conserved end residues are part of each CDR3. The D gene is left open where the match is weak. Where a row states a size, it is once, few, many or the class of an expanded clone; other rows omit it.

clone_size j_call v_call d_call cdr3_aa cdr3_nt
few TRBJ1-2 TRBV2 TRBD1 CASSVRYMTGDGYTF TGTGCCAGCAGTGTCCGATACATGACAGGGGACGGCTACACCTTC
. TRBJ2-7 TRBV7-2 TRBD1 CASSLAETGPYEQYF TGTGCCAGCAGCTTAGCGGAGACAGGGCCCTACGAGCAGTACTTC
. TRBJ1-6 TRBV20-1 . CSARGRINSPLHF TGCAGTGCTAGAGGACGGATTAATTCACCCCTCCACTTT
. TRBJ2-3 TRBV12-3/TRBV12-4 . CASTPSAWGGANTDTQYF TGTGCCAGCACTCCTTCCGCGTGGGGGGGGGCAAACACAGATACGCAGTATTTT
. TRBJ2-2 TRBV11-3 . CASSPRLYGELFF TGTGCCAGTAGCCCGAGACTATACGGGGAGCTGTTTTTT
. TRBJ2-1 TRBV29-1 . CSVGFALAYNEQFF TGCAGCGTTGGCTTCGCCCTAGCCTACAATGAGCAGTTCTTC
. TRBJ1-1 TRBV6-6 . CASSYGIRNTEAFF TGTGCCAGCAGTTACGGAATTCGGAACACTGAAGCTTTCTTT
few TRBJ2-1 TRBV4-1 TRBD2 CASSPLGLLAGVRSYNEQFF TGCGCCAGCAGCCCCCTAGGCCTACTAGCGGGAGTCCGCTCCTACAATGAGCAGTTCTTC
many TRBJ2-1 TRBV29-1 TRBD2 CSARTSGSVYNEQFF TGCAGCGCCCGTACTAGCGGGAGCGTCTACAATGAGCAGTTCTTC
few TRBJ2-7 TRBV2 TRBD2 CASSVIGGRGSYEQYF TGTGCCAGCAGTGTGATTGGCGGGAGGGGAAGCTACGAGCAGTACTTC
. TRBJ2-1 TRBV20-1 . CSAVTVNEQFF TGCAGTGCGGTGACGGTGAATGAGCAGTTCTTC
. TRBJ2-1 TRBV4-1 . CASSLGQMGPDEQFF TGCGCCAGCAGCCTGGGACAAATGGGGCCGGATGAGCAGTTCTTC
. TRBJ1-2 TRBV2 TRBD1 CASSTPRDRAHGYTF TGTGCCAGCAGTACGCCACGTGACAGGGCCCATGGCTACACCTTC
. TRBJ2-4 TRBV5-1 . CASSLGGIFLAKNIQYF TGCGCCAGCAGCTTGGGGGGGATCTTTCTAGCCAAAAACATTCAGTACTTC
. TRBJ1-5 TRBV6-5 TRBD1 CASGSGGGNQPQHF TGTGCCAGCGGATCAGGGGGCGGCAATCAGCCCCAGCATTTT
. TRBJ1-6 TRBV20-1 . CSALTELRNSPLHF TGCAGTGCACTGACAGAGTTACGTAATTCACCCCTCCACTTT
few TRBJ2-7 TRBV2 . CASSASSYGQYF TGTGCCAGCAGCGCCAGCTCCTACGGGCAGTACTTC
. TRBJ1-1 TRBV5-6 . CASSLIRRDTEAFF TGTGCCAGCAGCTTAATAAGGAGGGACACTGAAGCTTTCTTT
. TRBJ2-6 TRBV5-1 . CASSGQLSSGANVLTF TGCGCCAGCAGCGGGCAACTTAGCTCTGGGGCCAACGTCCTGACTTTC
. TRBJ2-1 TRBV7-2 . CASSLSSLAGEQFF TGTGCCAGCAGCTTAAGCTCCTTGGCGGGTGAGCAGTTCTTC
few TRBJ1-6 TRBV20-1 . CSARRDTFNSPLHF TGCAGTGCTAGGAGAGATACCTTTAATTCACCCCTCCACTTT
once TRBJ2-7 TRBV27 . CASSPLWSPKGYEQYF TGTGCCAGCAGTCCCCTGTGGTCCCCGAAGGGCTACGAGCAGTACTTC
. TRBJ2-2 TRBV10-3 . CAISEGTGELFF TGTGCCATCAGTGAGGGCACCGGGGAGCTGTTTTTT
. TRBJ2-7 TRBV24-1 . CATSDRGQDEQYF TGTGCCACCAGTGATAGAGGACAAGACGAGCAGTACTTC
. TRBJ2-5 TRBV12-3/TRBV12-4 TRBD2 CASSSPGGGFNEQYF TGTGCCAGCAGTTCACCTGGCGGGGGGTTCAATGAGCAGTACTTC
few TRBJ2-6 TRBV5-1 TRBD2 CASSLYPILLAEVSGANVLTF TGCGCCAGCAGCTTGTACCCCATATTACTAGCGGAGGTCTCTGGGGCCAACGTCCTGACTTTC
once TRBJ1-1 TRBV20-1 TRBD1 CSATPGQGFHHTEAFF TGCAGTGCAACCCCGGGACAGGGGTTTCATCACACTGAAGCTTTCTTT
few TRBJ1-4 TRBV14 . CASSQQGYNEKLFF TGTGCCAGCAGCCAACAGGGTTATAATGAAAAACTGTTTTTT
. TRBJ1-3 TRBV3-1 . CASSPVGAGNTIYF TGTGCCAGCAGCCCCGTGGGGGCGGGAAACACCATATATTTT
few TRBJ2-3 TRBV20-1 TRBD1 CSATGTARDTQYF TGCAGTGCTACCGGGACAGCGAGGGATACGCAGTATTTT
. TRBJ1-1 TRBV5-1 TRBD1 CASSVTAGTARTEAFF TGCGCCAGCAGCGTAACCGCCGGGACAGCTAGGACTGAAGCTTTCTTT
few TRBJ1-1 TRBV6-2/TRBV6-3 . CASSLHLGAFF TGTGCCAGCAGTCTGCACCTGGGGGCTTTCTTT
. TRBJ1-4 TRBV20-1 TRBD1 CSARGTGVEKLFF TGCAGTGCTAGAGGGACAGGGGTTGAAAAACTGTTTTTT
few TRBJ2-1 TRBV20-1 . CSARLLTSPNEQFF TGCAGTGCTAGACTACTAACTAGCCCCAATGAGCAGTTCTTC
. TRBJ2-3 TRBV28 TRBD2 CASRLQRTSLTDTQYF TGTGCCAGCAGGTTACAGAGGACTAGCCTCACAGATACGCAGTATTTT
. TRBJ1-4 TRBV28 . CASRIVLLGYEKLFF TGTGCCAGCCGGATCGTGCTCTTAGGATACGAAAAACTGTTTTTT
. TRBJ2-7 TRBV12-3/TRBV12-4 TRBD2 CASSPGTSGGVQYF TGTGCCAGCAGTCCGGGGACTAGCGGAGGGGTGCAGTACTTC
. TRBJ2-1 TRBV20-1 TRBD2 CSASSGARGEQFF TGCAGTGCTAGTAGCGGGGCGCGGGGTGAGCAGTTCTTC
. TRBJ2-1 TRBV12-3/TRBV12-4 . CASSLGRKGPYNEQFF TGTGCCAGCAGTCTCGGACGGAAGGGTCCATACAATGAGCAGTTCTTC
. TRBJ2-5 TRBV29-1 . CSGKTRFGGVSEQYF TGCAGCGGAAAGACAAGGTTTGGTGGGGTTAGTGAGCAGTACTTC
. TRBJ2-7 TRBV5-1 . CASSSQGNVYEQYF TGCGCCAGCAGCTCTCAGGGGAATGTCTACGAGCAGTACTTC
. TRBJ2-7 TRBV29-1 TRBD1 CSGRTGDGYEQYF TGCAGCGGACGGACAGGGGACGGCTACGAGCAGTACTTC
. TRBJ2-7 TRBV7-9 TRBD1 CASSARTGTGSYEQYF TGTGCCAGCAGCGCGCGCACCGGGACAGGGTCCTACGAGCAGTACTTC
. TRBJ2-7 TRBV30 . CAWVSYEQYF TGTGCCTGGGTCTCCTACGAGCAGTACTTC
. TRBJ1-1 TRBV6-6 . CASSYSVFRVNTEAFF TGTGCCAGCAGTTACTCGGTTTTCAGGGTGAACACTGAAGCTTTCTTT
few TRBJ1-2 TRBV29-1 TRBD1 CSVPTGGQNYGYTF TGCAGCGTTCCGACAGGGGGCCAGAACTATGGCTACACCTTC
. TRBJ2-4 TRBV12-3/TRBV12-4 . CASSLHGTPTF TGTGCCAGCAGTTTGCACGGCACGCCAACCTTC
. TRBJ1-2 TRBV3-1 . CASCRDGSYGSLGYTF TGTGCCAGCTGCCGGGACGGAAGTTACGGGAGTCTTGGCTACACCTTC
few TRBJ1-4 TRBV27 . CASRKARSTNEKLFF TGTGCCAGCAGGAAGGCCCGAAGTACCAATGAAAAACTGTTTTTT
. TRBJ2-3 TRBV20-1 . CSASQGGGAVHTQYF TGCAGTGCTAGCCAGGGAGGGGGGGCCGTACACACGCAGTATTTT
. TRBJ1-1 TRBV29-1 . CSVEGWTGVNTEAFF TGCAGCGTTGAGGGGTGGACGGGGGTGAACACTGAAGCTTTCTTT
few TRBJ2-1 TRBV11-2 TRBD2 CASSSYSGRAYNEQFF TGTGCCAGCAGCTCATATAGCGGGAGGGCATACAATGAGCAGTTCTTC
. TRBJ2-7 TRBV7-2 TRBD2 CASSLAWTSDYEQYF TGTGCCAGCAGCTTAGCCTGGACTAGTGACTACGAGCAGTACTTC